This TCR beta chain was sequenced for a study of CD8+ T cells in alopecia areata. Both peripheral blood and punch biopsies of lesional scalp skin were obtained from patients who had alopecia areata. Sorted out of PBMCs were CD4+ T cells and CD8+ T cells. Findings and caveats of the study: Lesional tissue from the scalp (especially in alopecia totalis/universalis) showed higher clonality than normal scalp. Unlike in mice, where it was clearer, TCR sharing across patients was less clear, possibly HLA-related.

Germline assignment: CDR1 SNHLY and CDR2 FYNNEI. V lost 8 bases to trimming and J lost 8 bases; unmatched junction nucleotides: 11. The CDR3 length is 14 residues. About this clone: Its antigen is not identified.

Extracted RNA was reverse transcribed, and the resulting cDNA served as sequencing template. Assay: immunoSEQ multiplex PCR; the TCRdb copy retains only in-frame clones and omits some. The table records 120,000 or so clones, 47% of them present only once. This clonotype was obtained from a human donor with alopecia areata. The sequenced material came from NKG2D-low CD8+ T cells sorted from blood. This sequence joins TRBV2 and TRBJ2-2, with 7 bases lining up with TRBD1. CDR3 nucleotides: TGTGCCAGCGGAACGACAGGGTCCGTTGGGGAGCTGTTTTTT. This gives the protein CASGTTGSVGELFF.